The subject of this entry is one TCR beta chain. The record originates from a study of blood T cell repertoires in COVID-19. Whole-study context: Donors in the United States, Italy and Spain gave samples during acute or convalescent COVID-19. PBMCs, B-cell-depleted T cells, or T cells were the source of the cDNA or gDNA that made up the material.

Original processing methods: Estimation of nucleated cell counts was performed using reference gene primer amplification. TCRdb's table, derived via immunoSEQ multiplex PCR, lists solely in-frame clones and lacks some. That table furnishes V, J and clone size, whereas the DNA furnished D and trimming. The data hold around 150,000 clones, with about 80% observed a single time. The CDR3 spans 12 residues. The germline CDR1 and CDR2 sequences are MDHEN and SYDVKM. The V end lost 8 bases, the J end lost 10 bases, and 14 bases lay between the germline ends. V gene TRBV28 combines with J gene TRBJ1-4; D gene ambiguous. This sequence originates from a woman older than 75 in a cohort sampled during active or convalescent COVID-19. Sequencing was performed on peripheral blood. CDR3 coding DNA: TGTGCCAGCCGCCCTCTAGTTGGAAAACTGTTTTTT. This gives the protein CASRPLVGKLFF.